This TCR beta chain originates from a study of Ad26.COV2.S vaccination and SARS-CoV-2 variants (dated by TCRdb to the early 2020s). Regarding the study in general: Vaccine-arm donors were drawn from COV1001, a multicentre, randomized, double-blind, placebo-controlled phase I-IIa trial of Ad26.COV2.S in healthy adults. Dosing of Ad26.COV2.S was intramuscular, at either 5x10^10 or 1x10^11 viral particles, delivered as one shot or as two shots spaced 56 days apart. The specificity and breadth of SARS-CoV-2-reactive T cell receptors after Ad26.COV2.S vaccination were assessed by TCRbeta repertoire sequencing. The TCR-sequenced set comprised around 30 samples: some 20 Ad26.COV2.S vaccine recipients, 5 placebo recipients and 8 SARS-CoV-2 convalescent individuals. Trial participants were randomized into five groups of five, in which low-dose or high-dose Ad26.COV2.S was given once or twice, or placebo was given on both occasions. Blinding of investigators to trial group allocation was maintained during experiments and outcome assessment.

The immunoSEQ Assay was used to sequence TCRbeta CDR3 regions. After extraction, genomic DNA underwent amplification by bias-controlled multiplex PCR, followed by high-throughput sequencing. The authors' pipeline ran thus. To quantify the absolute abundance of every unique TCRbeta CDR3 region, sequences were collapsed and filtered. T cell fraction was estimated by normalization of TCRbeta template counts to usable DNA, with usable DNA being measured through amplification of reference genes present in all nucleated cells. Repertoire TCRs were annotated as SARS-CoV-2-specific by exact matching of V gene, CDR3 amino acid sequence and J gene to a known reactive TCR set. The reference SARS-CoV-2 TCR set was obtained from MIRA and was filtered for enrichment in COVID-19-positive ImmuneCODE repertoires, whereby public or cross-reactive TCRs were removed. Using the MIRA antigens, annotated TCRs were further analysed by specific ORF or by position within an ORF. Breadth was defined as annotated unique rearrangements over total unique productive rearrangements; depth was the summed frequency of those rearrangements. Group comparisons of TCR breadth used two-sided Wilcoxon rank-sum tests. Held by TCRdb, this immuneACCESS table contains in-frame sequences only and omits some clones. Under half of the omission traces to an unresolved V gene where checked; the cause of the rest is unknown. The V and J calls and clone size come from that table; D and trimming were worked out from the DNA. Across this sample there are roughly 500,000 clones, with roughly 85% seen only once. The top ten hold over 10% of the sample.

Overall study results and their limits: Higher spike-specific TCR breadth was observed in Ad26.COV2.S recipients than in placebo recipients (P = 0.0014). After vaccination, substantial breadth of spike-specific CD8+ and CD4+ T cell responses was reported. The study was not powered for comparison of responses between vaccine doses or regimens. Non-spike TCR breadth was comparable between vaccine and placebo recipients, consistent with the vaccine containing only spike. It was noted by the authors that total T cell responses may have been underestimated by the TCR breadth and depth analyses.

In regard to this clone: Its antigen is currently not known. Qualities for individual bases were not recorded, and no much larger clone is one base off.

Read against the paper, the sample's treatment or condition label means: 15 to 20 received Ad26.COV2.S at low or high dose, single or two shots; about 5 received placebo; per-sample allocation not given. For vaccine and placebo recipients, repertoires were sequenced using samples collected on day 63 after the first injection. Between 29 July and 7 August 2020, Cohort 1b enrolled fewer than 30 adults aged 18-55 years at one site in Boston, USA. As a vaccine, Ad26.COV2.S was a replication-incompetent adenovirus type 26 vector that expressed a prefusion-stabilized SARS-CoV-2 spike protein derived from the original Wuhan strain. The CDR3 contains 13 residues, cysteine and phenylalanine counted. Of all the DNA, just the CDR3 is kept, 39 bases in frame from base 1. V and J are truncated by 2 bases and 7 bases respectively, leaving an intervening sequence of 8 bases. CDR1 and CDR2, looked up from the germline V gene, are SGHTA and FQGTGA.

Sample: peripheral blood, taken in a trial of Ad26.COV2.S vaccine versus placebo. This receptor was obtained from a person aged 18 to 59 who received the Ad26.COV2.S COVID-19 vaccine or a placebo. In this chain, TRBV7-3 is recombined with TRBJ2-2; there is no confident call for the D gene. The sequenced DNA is TGTGCCAGCAGCTTATCCCGTAGCGGGGAGCTGTTTTTT. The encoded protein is CASSLSRSGELFF.